This T cell receptor (beta chain) was found in a study of T cell responses to AZD1222 COVID-19 vaccine (dated by TCRdb to the early 2020s). Broadly, across the study: AZD1222 recipients given second doses at about 4 weeks or at about 12 weeks were pooled, since spike-specific TCR depth and breadth were not found to differ between the two schedules. A total of 240 or so trial participants underwent TCR sequencing, of whom about 200 had received two doses of AZD1222 and 26 had received two doses of the MenACWY control vaccine. Trial participants were enrolled by age into 18-55, 56-69 and 70-plus year subgroups, with approximately 150, 30 and 60 TCR-sequenced participants respectively. What the work shows at the level of the full study, not this receptor alone: Participants were mostly white British, with more females than males. The authors suggested clonal diversity may have been underestimated. Nearly half of unique spike-specific TCRs reportedly recognized epitopes outside regions mutated in the B.1.351 and B.1.1.7 variants. Spike-specific TCR breadth and depth rose significantly after two AZD1222 doses compared with day 0 and with MenACWY recipients. CD4 TCRs associated with the vaccine covered the entire spike protein, and the dominant responses were in regions 160-218 and 743-854. Conclusions about previously exposed vaccinees are limited, since just 6 or 7 AZD1222 recipients were seropositive for SARS-CoV-2 at baseline. In the small 56-69-year group, the increase in depth fell short of significance, most likely because of low power. Because no day 14 peak-response samples were available, repertoires were characterized only after the peak T cell response.

The CDR3 regions of human TCRbeta chains were subjected to immunosequencing. The paper's processing steps were these. TCRs in the repertoires were matched against a reference library of SARS-CoV-2-specific TCRs that had been generated with the MIRA antigen-specificity platform. Breadth was defined as the fraction of unique TCRs that were SARS-CoV-2-associated. Depth was defined as the fraction of total T cells that were SARS-CoV-2-associated. Using the MIRA data, each spike-specific TCR was mapped to the spike region that the TCR reacts to and placed in a CD4 or CD8 class. Log10-transformed breadth and depth values were compared by one-way ANOVA with Sidak's multiple comparisons tests. What TCRdb holds here is the immuneACCESS table cut down to in-frame rearrangements. Part of the clones is not present; checked against another copy, under half of the missing clones reflect an unresolved V gene, and the others are unexplained. V and J calls and clone size are given by that table; D and trimming were obtained from the DNA. The sample table records about 84,000 clones; about 85% of these occur just once. The top ten hold 1.5% of the sample.

The sample's time point label is to be understood as: baseline before first vaccination. Vaccinee samples came from UK trials COV001 and COV002, including a single-blind randomized controlled phase 2/3 trial of AZD1222 (ChAdOx1 nCoV-19) in healthy adults. Trial participant PBMC samples were collected at day 0 and day 28 after the second dose for TCRbeta chain sequencing. The table lists this clone with a few counts. Its cognate antigen has yet to be identified. The input lacks base qualities; no much larger clone sits a single base away. Spanning cysteine to phenylalanine, the CDR3 consists of 15 amino acids. Here the CDR3 DNA is all that survives: 45 bases in frame from base 1. According to the germline V gene (reference sequence), CDR1 reads GTSNPN and CDR2 reads SVGIG. V was cut back by 1 base and J by 4 bases, leaving a gap of 14 bases between them.

This chain is built from TRBV30 and TRBJ2-1; TRBD2 could be the D gene, as 6 bases match. This TCR derives from an adult in good health. The source material was peripheral blood, sampled on day 0 of AZD1222 vaccination. The DNA sequence follows: TGTGCCTGGAGTGCTGGTAGCGGTCCTTACAATGAGCAGTTCTTC. This is translated as CAWSAGSGPYNEQFF. With all but the CDR3 taken from the reference TRBV30 and TRBJ2-1 genes, the full variable domain is: SQTIHQWPATLVQPVGSPLSLECTVEGTSNPNLYWYRQAAGRGLQLLFYSVGIGQISSEVPQNLSASRPQDRQFILSSKKLLLSDSGFYLCAWSAGSGPYNEQFFGPGTRLTVL.